The 8 T cell receptor beta chains reported below all come from one sample, sequenced in a study of OX40 agonist ivuxolimab in advanced cancers. Sequencing used immunoSEQ multiplex PCR; TCRdb keeps in-frame clones, though not all of them. The table has more than 60,000 clones, around 87% seen once. Sequenced here: CD4+ or CD8+ T cells sorted from blood, sampled in a trial of the OX40 agonist ivuxolimab. The receptors were sampled from an adult with an advanced solid tumor such as melanoma, head and neck, liver or kidney cancer.

The chain couples TRBV27 to TRBJ1-1, with D possibly TRBD1 on 5 matching bases. Germline V CDR1 and CDR2: MNHEY, SMNVEV (reference sequence). The CDR3 runs to 15 residues. Trimming took off 0 bases at V and 1 base at J, with 9 bases between the two ends. CDR3 DNA: TGTGCCAGCAGTTTATCGTGGGGGTCGAACACTGAAGCTTTCTTT. This translates into CASSLSWGSNTEAFF.

This sequence joins TRBV30 and TRBJ1-4, with TRBD1 identical over 8 bases. CDR3 size: 12 residues. V dropped 2 bases and J dropped 8; count of bases not matched to a gene: 1. CDR1 GTSNPN and CDR2 SVGIG come from the germline V gene (reference sequence). The CDR3 loop reads CAWSRQGEKLFF. CDR3 nucleotide sequence: TGTGCCTGGAGTAGACAGGGGGAAAAACTGTTTTTT. The entire variable domain, with the rest obtained from reference TRBV30 and TRBJ1-4, is as follows: SQTIHQWPATLVQPVGSPLSLECTVEGTSNPNLYWYRQAAGRGLQLLFYSVGIGQISSEVPQNLSASRPQDRQFILSSKKLLLSDSGFYLCAWSRQGEKLFFGSGTQLSVL.

This rearrangement joins TRBV28 to TRBJ2-6; perhaps D is TRBD1 or TRBD2 (5 bases each). CDR1 and CDR2 from the germline V gene are MDHEN and SYDVKM. Trimming stripped 6 bases from V and 0 bases from J, with 15 bases between. The CDR3 is 17 residues long. The CDR3 DNA is TGTGCCAGCAGACCGGGACGCCGCTTCTCTGGGGCCAACGTCCTGACTTTC. Residues: CASRPGRRFSGANVLTF.

The V and J genes are TRBV27 and TRBJ2-3; D not resolved. Per the germline V gene, CDR1 is MNHEY and CDR2 is SMNVEV (reference sequence). The CDR3 consists of 11 residues. V was clipped by 2 bases and J by 5 bases, with 2 bases between them. The CDR3 nucleotides are TGTGCCAGCAGTTTAGGAGATACGCAGTATTTT. Encoded protein: CASSLGDTQYF.

The chain combines TRBV28 with TRBJ1-2; D perhaps matches TRBD1 (6 bases). Trimming took off 3 bases at V and 7 bases at J, with 12 bases between the two ends. The length of the CDR3 is 13 residues. Germline CDR1 and CDR2: MDHEN and SYDVKM. The CDR3 spells CASSFPDRGGYTF. Here the CDR3 DNA reads TGTGCCAGCAGTTTCCCGGACAGAGGTGGCTACACCTTC.

V is TRBV1 and J is TRBJ2-3; the table assigns TRBD1, which was not confirmed against the DNA. TRBV1 is a documented pseudogene. The CDR3 covers 16 residues. CDR3 DNA sequence: TGCACCAGCAGCCGCAACAGGGTTGAGGGCACAGATACGCAGTATTTT. Amino acids: CTSSRNRVEGTDTQYF.

The chain carries TRBV10-3 and TRBJ2-7; 8 positions match TRBD1. Germline CDR1 reads ENHRY; CDR2 reads SYGVKD. This CDR3 has 17 amino acids. V trimming: 2 bases; J trimming: 1 base; junction bases outside the gene matches: 10. The CDR3 nucleotides read TGTGCCATCAGTGAGGCAGGACAGGGAAAGATTTCCTACGAGCAGTACTTC. This encodes CAISEAGQGKISYEQYF.

The genes are TRBV7-2 and TRBJ1-1, with D possibly matching TRBD1 (5 bases). Germline CDR1 SGHTA, CDR2 FQGNSA. With 1 base removed from V and 10 bases from J, the gap between germline ends came to 10 bases. The CDR3 totals 12 residues. The CDR3 loop reads CASSLVAGLAFF. CDR3 DNA: TGTGCCAGCAGCTTAGTGGCAGGGCTAGCTTTCTTT.